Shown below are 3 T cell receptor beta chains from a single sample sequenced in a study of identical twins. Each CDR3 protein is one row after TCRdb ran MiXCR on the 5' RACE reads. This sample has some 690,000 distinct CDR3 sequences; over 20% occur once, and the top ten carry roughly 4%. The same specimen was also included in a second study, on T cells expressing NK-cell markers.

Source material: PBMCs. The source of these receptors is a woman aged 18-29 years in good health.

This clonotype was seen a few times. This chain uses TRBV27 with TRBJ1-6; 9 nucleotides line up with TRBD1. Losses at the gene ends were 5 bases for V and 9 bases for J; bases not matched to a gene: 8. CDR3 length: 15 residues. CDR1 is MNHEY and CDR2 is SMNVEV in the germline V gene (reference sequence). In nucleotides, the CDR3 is TGTGCCAGCAGTGGTCTCGGGACAGGGAGTTCACCCCTCCACTTT. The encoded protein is CASSGLGTGSSPLHF.

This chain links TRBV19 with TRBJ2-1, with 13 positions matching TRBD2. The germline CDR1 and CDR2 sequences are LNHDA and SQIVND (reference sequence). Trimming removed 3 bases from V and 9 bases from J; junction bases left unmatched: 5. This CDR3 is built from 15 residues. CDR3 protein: CASSITSGGGSEQFF. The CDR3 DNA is TGTGCCAGTAGTATTACTAGCGGGGGGGGTAGTGAGCAGTTCTTC. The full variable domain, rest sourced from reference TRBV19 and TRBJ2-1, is DGGITQSPKYLFRKEGQNVTLSCEQNLNHDAMYWYRQDPGQGLRLIYYSQIVNDFQKGDIAEGYSVSREKKESFPLTVTSAQKNPTAFYLCASSITSGGGSEQFFGPGTRLTVL.

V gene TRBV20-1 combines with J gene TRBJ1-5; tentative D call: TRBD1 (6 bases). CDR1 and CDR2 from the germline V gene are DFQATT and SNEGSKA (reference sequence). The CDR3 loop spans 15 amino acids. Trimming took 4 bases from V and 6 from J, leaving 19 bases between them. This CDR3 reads CSAIPGTGGLQPQHF. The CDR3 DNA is TGCAGTGCTATCCCGGGGACGGGGGGGCTTCAGCCCCAGCATTTT.